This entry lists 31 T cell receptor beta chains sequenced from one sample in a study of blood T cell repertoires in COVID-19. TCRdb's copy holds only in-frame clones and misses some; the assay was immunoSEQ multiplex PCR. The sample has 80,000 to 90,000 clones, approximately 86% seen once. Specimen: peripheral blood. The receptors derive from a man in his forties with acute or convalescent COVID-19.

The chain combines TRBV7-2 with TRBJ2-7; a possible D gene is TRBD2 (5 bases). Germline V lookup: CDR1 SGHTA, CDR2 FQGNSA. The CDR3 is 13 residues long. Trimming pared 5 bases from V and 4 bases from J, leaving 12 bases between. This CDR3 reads CASSTRAAYEQYF. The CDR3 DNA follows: TGTGCCAGCAGCACGAGGGCTGCGTACGAGCAGTACTTC.

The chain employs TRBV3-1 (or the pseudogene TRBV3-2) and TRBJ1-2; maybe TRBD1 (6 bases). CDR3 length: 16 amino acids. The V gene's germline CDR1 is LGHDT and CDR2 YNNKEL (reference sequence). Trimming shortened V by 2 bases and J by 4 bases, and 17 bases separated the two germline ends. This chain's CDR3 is CASSQSTGGRGYGYTF. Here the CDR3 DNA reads TGTGCCAGCAGCCAATCTACGGGGGGGCGCGGCTATGGCTACACCTTC.

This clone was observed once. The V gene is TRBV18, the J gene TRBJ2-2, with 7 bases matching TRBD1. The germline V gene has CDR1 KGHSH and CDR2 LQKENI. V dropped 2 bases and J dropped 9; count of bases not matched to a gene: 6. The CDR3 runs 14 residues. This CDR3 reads CASSPDQGDRELFF. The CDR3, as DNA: TGTGCCAGCTCACCAGACCAGGGGGACCGGGAGCTGTTTTTT.

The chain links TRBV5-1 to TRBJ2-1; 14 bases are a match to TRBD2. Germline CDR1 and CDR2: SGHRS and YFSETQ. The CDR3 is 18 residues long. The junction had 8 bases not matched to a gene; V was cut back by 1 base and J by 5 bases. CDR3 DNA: TGCGCCAGCAGCTTGTCGACTAGCGGGGGGGCTATCGACAATGAGCAGTTCTTC. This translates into CASSLSTSGGAIDNEQFF.

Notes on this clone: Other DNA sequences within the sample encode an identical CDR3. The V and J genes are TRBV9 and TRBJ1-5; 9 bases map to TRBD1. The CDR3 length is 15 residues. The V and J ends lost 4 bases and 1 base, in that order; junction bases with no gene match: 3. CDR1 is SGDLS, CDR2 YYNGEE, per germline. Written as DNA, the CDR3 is TGTGCCAGCAGCTCAGGACAGGGGAGCAATCAGCCCCAGCATTTT. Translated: CASSSGQGSNQPQHF.

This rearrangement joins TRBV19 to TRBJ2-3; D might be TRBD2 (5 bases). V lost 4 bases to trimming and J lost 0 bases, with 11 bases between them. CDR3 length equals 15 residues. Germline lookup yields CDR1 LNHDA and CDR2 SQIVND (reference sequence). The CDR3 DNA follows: TGTGCCAGTAGTACGCAACGGAGGAGCACAGATACGCAGTATTTT. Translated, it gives CASSTQRRSTDTQYF.

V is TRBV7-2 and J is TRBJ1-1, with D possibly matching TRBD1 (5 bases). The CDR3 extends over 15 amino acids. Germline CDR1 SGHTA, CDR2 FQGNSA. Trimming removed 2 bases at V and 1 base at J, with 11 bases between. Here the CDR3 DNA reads TGTGCCAGCAGCTTACTGGGGGGGACGAACACTGAAGCTTTCTTT. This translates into CASSLLGGTNTEAFF.

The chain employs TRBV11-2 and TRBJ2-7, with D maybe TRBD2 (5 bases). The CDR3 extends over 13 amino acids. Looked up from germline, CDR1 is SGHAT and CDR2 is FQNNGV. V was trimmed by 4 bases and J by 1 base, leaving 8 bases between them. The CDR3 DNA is TGTGCCAGCAGCTATACGGGATCCTACGAGCAGTACTTC. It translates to CASSYTGSYEQYF.

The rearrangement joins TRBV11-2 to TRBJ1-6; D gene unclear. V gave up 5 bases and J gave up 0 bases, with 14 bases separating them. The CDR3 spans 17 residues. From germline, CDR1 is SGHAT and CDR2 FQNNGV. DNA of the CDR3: TGTGCCAGCAGCCCCGAGCGGAGGAGCTCCTATAATTCACCCCTCCACTTT. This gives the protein CASSPERRSSYNSPLHF.

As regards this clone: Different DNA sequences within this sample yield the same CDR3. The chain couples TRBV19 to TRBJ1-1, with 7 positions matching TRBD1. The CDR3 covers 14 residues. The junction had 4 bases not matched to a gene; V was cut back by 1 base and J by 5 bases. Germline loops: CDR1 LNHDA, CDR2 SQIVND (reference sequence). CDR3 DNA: TGTGCCAGTAGTATAGGACAGGGCAGGACTGAAGCTTTCTTT. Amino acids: CASSIGQGRTEAFF.

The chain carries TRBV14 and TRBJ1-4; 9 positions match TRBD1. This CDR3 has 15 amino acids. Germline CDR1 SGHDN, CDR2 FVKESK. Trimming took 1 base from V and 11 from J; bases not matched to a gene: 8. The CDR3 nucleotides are TGTGCCAGCAGCCAAGTGGGGACAGGGCTAAAGAAACTGTTTTTT. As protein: CASSQVGTGLKKLFF.

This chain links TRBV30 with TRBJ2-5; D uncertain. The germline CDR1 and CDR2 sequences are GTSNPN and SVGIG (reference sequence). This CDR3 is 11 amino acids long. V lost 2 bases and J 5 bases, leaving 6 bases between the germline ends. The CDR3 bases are TGTGCCTGGAGTCTCGGTGAGACCCAGTACTTC. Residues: CAWSLGETQYF. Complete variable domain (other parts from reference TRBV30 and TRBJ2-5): SQTIHQWPATLVQPVGSPLSLECTVEGTSNPNLYWYRQAAGRGLQLLFYSVGIGQISSEVPQNLSASRPQDRQFILSSKKLLLSDSGFYLCAWSLGETQYFGPGTRLLVL.

DNA for the CDR3: TGTGCCAGCAGCCCCCTGGGAGGGATGAACACTGAAGCTTTCTTT. It specifies CASSPLGGMNTEAFF. The V call is TRBV7-3, the J call TRBJ1-1; D call uncertain. The V gene lost 5 bases and the J gene lost 0 bases, with 13 bases spanning the gap. This CDR3 comprises 15 residues. Germline values: CDR1 SGHTA, CDR2 FQGTGA.

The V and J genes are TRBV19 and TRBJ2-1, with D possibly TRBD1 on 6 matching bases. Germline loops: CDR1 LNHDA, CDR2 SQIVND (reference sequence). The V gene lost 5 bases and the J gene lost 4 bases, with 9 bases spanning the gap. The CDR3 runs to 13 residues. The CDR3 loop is CASSSRGYNEQFF. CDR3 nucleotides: TGTGCCAGTAGTTCCAGGGGTTACAATGAGCAGTTCTTC.

CDR3 sequence reads: CASSQVTGRNTEAFF. The DNA of the CDR3 is TGTGCCAGCAGCCAAGTCACCGGTAGAAACACTGAAGCTTTCTTT. This chain connects TRBV14 to TRBJ1-1, with D unclear. The germline V and J ends were trimmed by 1 base and 2 bases, with 11 bases remaining between them. This CDR3 has 15 amino acids. Germline CDR1 SGHDN, CDR2 FVKESK.

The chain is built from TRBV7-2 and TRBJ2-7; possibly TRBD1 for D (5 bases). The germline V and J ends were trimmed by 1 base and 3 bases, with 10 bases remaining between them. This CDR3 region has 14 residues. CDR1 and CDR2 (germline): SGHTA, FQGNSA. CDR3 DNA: TGTGCCAGCAGCTTAGTCTCAGGACACTACGAGCAGTACTTC. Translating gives CASSLVSGHYEQYF.

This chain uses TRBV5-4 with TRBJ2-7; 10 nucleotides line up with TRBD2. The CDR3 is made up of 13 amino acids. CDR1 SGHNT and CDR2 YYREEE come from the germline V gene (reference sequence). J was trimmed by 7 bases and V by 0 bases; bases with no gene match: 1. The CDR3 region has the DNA TGTGCCAGCAGCTTGGTTAGCGGGGGGGAGCAGTACTTC. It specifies CASSLVSGGEQYF.

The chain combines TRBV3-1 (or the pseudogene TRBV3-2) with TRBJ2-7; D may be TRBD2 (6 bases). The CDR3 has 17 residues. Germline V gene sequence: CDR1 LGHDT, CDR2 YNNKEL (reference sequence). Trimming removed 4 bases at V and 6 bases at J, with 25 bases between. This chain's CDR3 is CASSPRGGLLVRREQYF. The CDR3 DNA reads TGTGCCAGCAGCCCCCGTGGAGGGCTCCTTGTTCGTCGCGAGCAGTACTTC.

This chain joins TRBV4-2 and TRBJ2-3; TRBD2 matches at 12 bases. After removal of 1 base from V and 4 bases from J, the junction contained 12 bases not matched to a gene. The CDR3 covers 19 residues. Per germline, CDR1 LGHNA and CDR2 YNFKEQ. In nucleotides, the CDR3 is TGTGCCAGCAGCCAAGCGCTAGCGGGGGGGCCAAATAACCCAGATACGCAGTATTTT. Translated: CASSQALAGGPNNPDTQYF.

The CDR3 DNA reads TGCGCCAGCAGCCAAGGGGGAGGTGCTCTATCGTATGGCTACACCTTC. Translating it yields CASSQGGGALSYGYTF. This chain joins TRBV4-3 and TRBJ1-2; no clear D. The CDR3 is 16 residues long. Trimming stripped 1 base from V and 5 bases from J, with 17 bases between. Germline lookup yields CDR1 LGHNA and CDR2 YSLEER.

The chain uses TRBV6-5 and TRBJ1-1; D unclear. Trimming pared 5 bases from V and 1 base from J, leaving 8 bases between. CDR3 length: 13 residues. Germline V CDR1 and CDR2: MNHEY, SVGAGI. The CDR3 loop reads CASSIHRNTEAFF. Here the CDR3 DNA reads TGTGCCAGCAGTATTCACAGGAACACTGAAGCTTTCTTT.

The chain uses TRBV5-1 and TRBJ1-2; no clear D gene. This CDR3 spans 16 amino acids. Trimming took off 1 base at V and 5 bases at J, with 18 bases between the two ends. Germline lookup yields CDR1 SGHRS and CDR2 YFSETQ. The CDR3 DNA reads TGCGCCAGCAGCTTGACGGGTAGCAGACCCTTTTATGGCTACACCTTC. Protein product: CASSLTGSRPFYGYTF.

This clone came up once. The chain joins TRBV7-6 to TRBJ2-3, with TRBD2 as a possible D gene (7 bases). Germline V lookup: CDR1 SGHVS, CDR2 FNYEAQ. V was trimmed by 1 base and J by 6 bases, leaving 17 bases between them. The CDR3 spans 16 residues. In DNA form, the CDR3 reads TGTGCCAGCAGCTTAGGTTCTGCGGGGGCAGGGGATACGCAGTATTTT. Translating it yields CASSLGSAGAGDTQYF.

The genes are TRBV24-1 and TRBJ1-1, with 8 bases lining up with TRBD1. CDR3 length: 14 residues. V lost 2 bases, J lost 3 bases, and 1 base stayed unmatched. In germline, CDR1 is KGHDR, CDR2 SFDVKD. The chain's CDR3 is CATSDSGGYTEAFF. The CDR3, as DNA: TGTGCCACCAGTGATTCAGGGGGCTACACTGAAGCTTTCTTT.

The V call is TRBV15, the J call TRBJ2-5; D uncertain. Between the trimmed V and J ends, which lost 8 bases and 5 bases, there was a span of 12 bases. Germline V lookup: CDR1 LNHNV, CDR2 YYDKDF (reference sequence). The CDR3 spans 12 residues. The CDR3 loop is CATRGHLETQYF. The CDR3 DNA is TGTGCCACCCGCGGCCATCTGGAGACCCAGTACTTC.

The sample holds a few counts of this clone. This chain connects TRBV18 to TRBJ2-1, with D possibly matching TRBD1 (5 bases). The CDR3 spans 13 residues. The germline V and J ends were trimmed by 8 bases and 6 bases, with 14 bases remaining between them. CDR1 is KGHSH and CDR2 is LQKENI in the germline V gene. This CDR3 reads CASERRQSNEQFF. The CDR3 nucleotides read TGTGCCAGCGAACGCCGACAGTCCAATGAGCAGTTCTTC.

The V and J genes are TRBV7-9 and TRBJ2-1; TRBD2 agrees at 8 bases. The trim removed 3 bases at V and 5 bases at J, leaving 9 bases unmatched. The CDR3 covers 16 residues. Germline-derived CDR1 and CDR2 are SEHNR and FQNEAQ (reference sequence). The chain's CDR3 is CASSFVLAEENNEQFF. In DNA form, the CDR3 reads TGTGCCAGCAGCTTCGTACTAGCGGAAGAAAACAATGAGCAGTTCTTC. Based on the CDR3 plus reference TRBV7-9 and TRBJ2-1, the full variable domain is DTGVSQNPRHKITKRGQNVTFRCDPISEHNRLYWYRQTLGQGPEFLTYFQNEAQLEKSRLLSDRFSAERPKGSFSTLEIQRTEQGDSAMYLCASSFVLAEENNEQFFGPGTRLTVL.

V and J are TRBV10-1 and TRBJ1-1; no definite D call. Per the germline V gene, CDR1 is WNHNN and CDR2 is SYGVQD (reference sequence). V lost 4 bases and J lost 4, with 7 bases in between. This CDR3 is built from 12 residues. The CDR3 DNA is TGCGCCAGCAGTGGCGCAGGCACTGAAGCTTTCTTT. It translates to CASSGAGTEAFF.

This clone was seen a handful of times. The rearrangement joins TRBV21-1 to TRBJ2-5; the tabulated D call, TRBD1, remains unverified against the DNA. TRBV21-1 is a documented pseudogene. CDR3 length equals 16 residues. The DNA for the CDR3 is TGTGCCAGCAGGCGACCGGGACAGGGGCTTGTGGAGACCCAGTACTTC. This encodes CASRRPGQGLVETQYF.

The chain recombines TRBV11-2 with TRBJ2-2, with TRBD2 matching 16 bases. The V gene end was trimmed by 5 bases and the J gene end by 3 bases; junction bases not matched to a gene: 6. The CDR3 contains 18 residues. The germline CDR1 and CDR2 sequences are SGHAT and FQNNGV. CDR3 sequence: CASSQGTSGRVYTGELFF. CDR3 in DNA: TGTGCCAGCAGCCAAGGGACTAGCGGGAGGGTGTACACCGGGGAGCTGTTTTTT.

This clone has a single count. CDR3 sequence (DNA): TGCGCCAGCAGCCCTAACACAGATACGCAGTATTTT. Its translation: CASSPNTDTQYF. V is TRBV5-1 and J is TRBJ2-3; D not certain. Deletions cut 4 bases from V and 2 bases from J, with 5 bases between. The germline CDR1 and CDR2 sequences are SGHRS and YFSETQ. The CDR3 runs to 12 residues.